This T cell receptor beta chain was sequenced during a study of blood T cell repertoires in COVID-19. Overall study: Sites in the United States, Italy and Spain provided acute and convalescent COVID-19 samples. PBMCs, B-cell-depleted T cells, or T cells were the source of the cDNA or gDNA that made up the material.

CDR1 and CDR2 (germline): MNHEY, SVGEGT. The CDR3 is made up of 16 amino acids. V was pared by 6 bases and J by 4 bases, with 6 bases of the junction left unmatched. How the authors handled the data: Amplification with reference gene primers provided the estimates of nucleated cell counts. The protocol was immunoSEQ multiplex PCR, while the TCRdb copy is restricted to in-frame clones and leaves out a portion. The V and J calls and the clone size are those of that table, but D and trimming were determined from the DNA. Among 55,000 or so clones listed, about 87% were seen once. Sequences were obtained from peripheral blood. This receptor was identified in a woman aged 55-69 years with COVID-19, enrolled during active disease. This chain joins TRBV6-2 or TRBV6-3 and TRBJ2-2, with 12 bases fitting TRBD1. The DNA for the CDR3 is TGTGCCAGCAGCGACCGGGACAGGGGGCCCACCGGGGAGCTGTTTTTT. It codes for CASSDRDRGPTGELFF.